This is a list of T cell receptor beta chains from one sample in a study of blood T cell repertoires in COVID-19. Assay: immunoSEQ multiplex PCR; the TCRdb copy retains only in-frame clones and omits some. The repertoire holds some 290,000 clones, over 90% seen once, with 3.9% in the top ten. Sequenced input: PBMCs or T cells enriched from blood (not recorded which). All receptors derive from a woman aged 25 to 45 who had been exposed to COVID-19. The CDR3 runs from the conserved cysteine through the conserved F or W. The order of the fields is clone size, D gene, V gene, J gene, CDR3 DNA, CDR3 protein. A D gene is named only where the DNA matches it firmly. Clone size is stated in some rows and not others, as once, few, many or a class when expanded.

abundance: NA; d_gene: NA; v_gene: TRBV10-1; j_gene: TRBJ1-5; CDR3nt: TGCGCCAGCAGTGACCCAGGGTTGGGTCAGCCCCAGCATTTT; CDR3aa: CASSDPGLGQPQHF
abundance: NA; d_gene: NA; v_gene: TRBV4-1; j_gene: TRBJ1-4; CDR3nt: TGCGCCAGCAGTGGATCGGAGGGGGAAAAACTGTTTTTT; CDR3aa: CASSGSEGEKLFF
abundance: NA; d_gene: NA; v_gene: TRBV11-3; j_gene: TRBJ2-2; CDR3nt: TGTGCCAGCAGCTTGACAGCGCCCACCGGGGAGCTGTTTTTT; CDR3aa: CASSLTAPTGELFF
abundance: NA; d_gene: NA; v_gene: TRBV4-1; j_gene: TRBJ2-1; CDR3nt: TGCGCCAGCAGCCTCGGCTCGGGGGGCTACTTCGATGAGCAGTTCTTC; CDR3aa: CASSLGSGGYFDEQFF
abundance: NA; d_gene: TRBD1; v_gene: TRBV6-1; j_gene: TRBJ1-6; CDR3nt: TGTGCCAGCAGTGAAGTATTTAACAGGGGGCTGTCACCCCTCCACTTT; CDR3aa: CASSEVFNRGLSPLHF
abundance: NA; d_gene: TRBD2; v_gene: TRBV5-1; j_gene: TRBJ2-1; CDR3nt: TGCGCCAGCAGCCCGTCCTATCCAGCGGGGGGCCCCTACAATGAGCAGTTCTTC; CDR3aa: CASSPSYPAGGPYNEQFF
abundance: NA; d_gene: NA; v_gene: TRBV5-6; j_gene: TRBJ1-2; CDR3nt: TGTGCCAGCAGTTCCACCGCGTCCTATGGCTACACCTTC; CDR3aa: CASSSTASYGYTF
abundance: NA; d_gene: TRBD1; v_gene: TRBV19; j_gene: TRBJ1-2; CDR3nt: TGTGCCAGTAGTATAGAGGACAGGTATGGCTACACCTTC; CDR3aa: CASSIEDRYGYTF
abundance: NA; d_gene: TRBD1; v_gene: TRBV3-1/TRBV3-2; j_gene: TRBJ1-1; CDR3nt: TGTGCCAGCAGCGCCCGAACAGGGGGCACTGAAGCTTTCTTT; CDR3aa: CASSARTGGTEAFF
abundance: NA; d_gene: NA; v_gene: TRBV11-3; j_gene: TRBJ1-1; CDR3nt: TGTGCCAGCAGCGGCTGGAACACTGAAGCTTTCTTT; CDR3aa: CASSGWNTEAFF
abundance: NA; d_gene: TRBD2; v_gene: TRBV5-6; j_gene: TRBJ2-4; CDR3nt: TGTGCCAGCAGCTTGCTCTCGGGGGGGCAAAACATTCAGTACTTC; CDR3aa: CASSLLSGGQNIQYF
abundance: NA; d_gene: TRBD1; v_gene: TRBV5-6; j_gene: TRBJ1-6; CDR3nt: TGTGCCAGCAGTTCCGGGACAGGGGCTTCACCCCTCCACTTT; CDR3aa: CASSSGTGASPLHF
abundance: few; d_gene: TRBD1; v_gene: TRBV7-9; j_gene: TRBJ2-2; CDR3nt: TGTGCCAGCAGCCGTACAGGGGACACCGGGGAGCTGTTTTTT; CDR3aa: CASSRTGDTGELFF
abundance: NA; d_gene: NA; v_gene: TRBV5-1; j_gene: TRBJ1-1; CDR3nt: TGCGCCAGCAGCTTGGGGCACAAGCCCTTTAGGGGCACTGAAGCTTTCTTT; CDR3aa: CASSLGHKPFRGTEAFF
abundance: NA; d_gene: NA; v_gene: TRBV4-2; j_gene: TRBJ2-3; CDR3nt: TGTGCCAGCAGCCAAGGAGGAGGGGGCGGGGGGTCGAATACGCAGTATTTT; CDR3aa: CASSQGGGGGGSNTQYF
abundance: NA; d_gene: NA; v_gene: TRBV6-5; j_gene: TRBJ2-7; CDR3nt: TGTGCCAGGGTGGCGGCTATGCAGCAGTACTTC; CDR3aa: CARVAAMQQYF
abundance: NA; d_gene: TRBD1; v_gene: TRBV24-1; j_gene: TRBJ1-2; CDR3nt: TGTGCCACCAGTGACCCCGACAGGGTTGGCGGCTACACCTTC; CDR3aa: CATSDPDRVGGYTF
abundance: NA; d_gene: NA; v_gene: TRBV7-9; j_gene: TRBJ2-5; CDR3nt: TGTGCCAGCAGCCCAACCCTAACAGGGCAAGAGACCCAGTACTTC; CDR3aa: CASSPTLTGQETQYF
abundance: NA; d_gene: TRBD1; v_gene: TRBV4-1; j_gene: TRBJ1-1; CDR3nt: TGCGCCAGCAGCCAAGAAGTAACAGGGGGCGGTAGCACTGAAGCTTTCTTT; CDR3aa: CASSQEVTGGGSTEAFF